The present T cell receptor (beta chain) was sequenced within a study of blood T cells in healthy people across ages. The CDR3 has 16 residues. The germline CDR1 and CDR2 sequences are SGHRS and YFSETQ. General study findings and limits: No one knew whether donors had CMV, which possibly confounded expanded clonotype changes. Older age coincided with a roughly linear decline in TCR beta diversity per million T cells.

On this clonotype itself: Its target is not known. Mismatch with germline at one junction end may stem from a read error.

For the second PCR, which ran for about 7 to 11 cycles, a sample-barcoded 5' primer and a J-beta primer mix were used. MiXCR, run by TCRdb on the 5' RACE reads, gives a single entry per CDR3 protein. The profile shows about 680,000 distinct CDR3 sequences, about half of them singletons. The chain couples TRBV5-1 to TRBJ2-7; possible D gene TRBD2, 6 bases. The clonotype was recovered from a woman aged 55-69 years in good health. Input material: blood. CDR3 loop: CASSLAGPGSSHEQYF. The CDR3 region has the DNA TGCGCCAGCAGCTTGGCCGGGCCCGGGAGCTCCCACGAGCAGTACTTC.